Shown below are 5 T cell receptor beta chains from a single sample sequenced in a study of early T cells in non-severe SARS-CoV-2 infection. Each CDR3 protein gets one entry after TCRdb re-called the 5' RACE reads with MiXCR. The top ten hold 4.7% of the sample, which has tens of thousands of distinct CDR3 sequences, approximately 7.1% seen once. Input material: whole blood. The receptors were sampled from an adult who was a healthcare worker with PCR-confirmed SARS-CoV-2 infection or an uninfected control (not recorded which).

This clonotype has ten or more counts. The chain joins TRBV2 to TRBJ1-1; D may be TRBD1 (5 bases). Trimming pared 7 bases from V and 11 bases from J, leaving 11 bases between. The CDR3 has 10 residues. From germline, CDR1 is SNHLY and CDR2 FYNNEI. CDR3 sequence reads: CASMGGGAFF. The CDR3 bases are TGTGCCAGCATGGGCGGGGGGGCTTTCTTT.

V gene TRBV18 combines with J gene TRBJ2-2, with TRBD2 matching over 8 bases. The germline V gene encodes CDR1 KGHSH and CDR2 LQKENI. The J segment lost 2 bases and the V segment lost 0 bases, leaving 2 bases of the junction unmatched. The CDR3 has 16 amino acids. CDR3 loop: CASSPPAGANTGELFF. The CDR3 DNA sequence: TGTGCCAGCTCACCACCAGCGGGGGCCAACACCGGGGAGCTGTTTTTT. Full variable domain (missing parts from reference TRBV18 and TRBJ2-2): NAGVMQNPRHLVRRRGQEARLRCSPMKGHSHVYWYRQLPEEGLKFMVYLQKENIIDESGMPKERFSAEFPKEGPSILRIQQVVRGDSAAYFCASSPPAGANTGELFFGEGSRLTVL.

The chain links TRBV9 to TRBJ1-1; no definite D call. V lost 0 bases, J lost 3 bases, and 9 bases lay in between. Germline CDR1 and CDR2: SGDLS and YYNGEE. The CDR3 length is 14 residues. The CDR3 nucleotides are TGTGCCAGCAGCGTAGTTGGCGGACACACTGAAGCTTTCTTT. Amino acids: CASSVVGGHTEAFF.

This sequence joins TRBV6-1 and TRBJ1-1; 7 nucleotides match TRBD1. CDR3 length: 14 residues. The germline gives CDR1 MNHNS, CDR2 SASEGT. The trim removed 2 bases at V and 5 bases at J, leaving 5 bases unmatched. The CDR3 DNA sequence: TGTGCCAGCAGTGAAAGGGGGCATCGGACTGAAGCTTTCTTT. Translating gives CASSERGHRTEAFF.

CDR3 amino acids: CAISESGWGYSPLHF. CDR3 bases: TGTGCCATCAGTGAATCAGGATGGGGTTATTCACCCCTCCACTTT. This chain joins TRBV10-3 and TRBJ1-6, with D uncertain. V was clipped by 3 bases and J by 8 bases, with 14 bases between them. This CDR3 has 15 residues. CDR1 ENHRY and CDR2 SYGVKD come from the germline V gene.